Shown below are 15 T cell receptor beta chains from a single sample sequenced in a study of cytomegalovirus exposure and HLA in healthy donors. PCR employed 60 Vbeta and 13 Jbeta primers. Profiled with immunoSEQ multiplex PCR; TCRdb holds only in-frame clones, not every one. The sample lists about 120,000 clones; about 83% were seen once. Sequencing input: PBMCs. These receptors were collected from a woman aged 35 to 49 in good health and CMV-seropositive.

CDR3 DNA: TGTGCCAGCAGCTTATTTGGGCAGGAGGGAGAGACCCAGTACTTC. Translation: CASSLFGQEGETQYF. The chain joins TRBV5-6 to TRBJ2-5, with D perhaps TRBD2 (6 bases). Germline CDR1 reads SGHDT; CDR2 reads YYEEEE. Between the trimmed V and J ends, which lost 2 bases and 4 bases, there was a span of 15 bases. CDR3 length: 15 residues.

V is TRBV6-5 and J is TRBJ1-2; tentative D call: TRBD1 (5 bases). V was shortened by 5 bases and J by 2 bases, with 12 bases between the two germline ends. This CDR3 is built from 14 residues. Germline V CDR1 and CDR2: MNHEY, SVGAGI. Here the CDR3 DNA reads TGTGCCAGCAGTCGTCTCCAGGGAAACTATGGCTACACCTTC. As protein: CASSRLQGNYGYTF.

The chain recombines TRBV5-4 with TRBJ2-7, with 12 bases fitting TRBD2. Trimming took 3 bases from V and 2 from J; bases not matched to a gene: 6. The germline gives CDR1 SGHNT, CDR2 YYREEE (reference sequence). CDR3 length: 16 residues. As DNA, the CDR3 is TGTGCCAGCAGCTCCCACACTAGCGGGGGGACCTACGAGCAGTACTTC. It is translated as CASSSHTSGGTYEQYF.

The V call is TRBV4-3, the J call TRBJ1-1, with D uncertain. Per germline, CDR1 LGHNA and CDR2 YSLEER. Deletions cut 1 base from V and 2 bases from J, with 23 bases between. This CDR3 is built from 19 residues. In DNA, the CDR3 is TGCGCCAGCAGCCAAGCTAATCCCCTGGGCGGACTCGGAAACACTGAAGCTTTCTTT. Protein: CASSQANPLGGLGNTEAFF.

CDR3 sequence reads: CASSSDTLNEKLFF. The CDR3 nucleotides read TGCGCCAGCAGCTCGGACACTCTTAATGAAAAACTGTTTTTT. The chain has TRBV5-1 and TRBJ1-4, with a possible D match to TRBD1 (5 bases). The V gene's germline CDR1 is SGHRS and CDR2 YFSETQ. The germline V and J ends were trimmed by 3 bases and 4 bases, with 10 bases remaining between them. The CDR3 covers 14 residues.

The CDR3 DNA reads as TGTGCCACCAGCAGAGAGCTAGCGGGAGCAGATACGCAGTATTTT. As protein: CATSRELAGADTQYF. The chain carries TRBV15 and TRBJ2-3; 10 bases map to TRBD2. CDR3 size: 15 residues. Losses at the gene ends were 0 bases for V and 4 bases for J; bases not matched to a gene: 1. In germline, CDR1 is LNHNV, CDR2 YYDKDF (reference sequence).

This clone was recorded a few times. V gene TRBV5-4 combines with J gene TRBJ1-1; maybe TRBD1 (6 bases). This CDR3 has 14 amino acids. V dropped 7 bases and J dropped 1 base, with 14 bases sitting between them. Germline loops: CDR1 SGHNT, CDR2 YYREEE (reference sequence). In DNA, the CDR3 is TGTGCCAGCGGCGGACGGGGGGCGAACACTGAAGCTTTCTTT. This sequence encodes CASGGRGANTEAFF.

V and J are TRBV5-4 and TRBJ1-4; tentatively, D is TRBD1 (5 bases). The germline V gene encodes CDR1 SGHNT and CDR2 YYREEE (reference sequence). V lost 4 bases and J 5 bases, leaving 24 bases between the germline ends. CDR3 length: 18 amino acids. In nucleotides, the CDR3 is TGTGCCAGCAGCCCAGGAGGTCGGGGGGGTAACCGGAATGAAAAACTGTTTTTT. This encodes CASSPGGRGGNRNEKLFF. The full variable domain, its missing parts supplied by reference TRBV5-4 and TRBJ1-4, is ETGVTQSPTHLIKTRGQQVTLRCSSQSGHNTVSWYQQALGQGPQFIFQYYREEENGRGNFPPRFSGLQFPNYSSELNVNALELDDSALYLCASSPGGRGGNRNEKLFFGSGTQLSVL.

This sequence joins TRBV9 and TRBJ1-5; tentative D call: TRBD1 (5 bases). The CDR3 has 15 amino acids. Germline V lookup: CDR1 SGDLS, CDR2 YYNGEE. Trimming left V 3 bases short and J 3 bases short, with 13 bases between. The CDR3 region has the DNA TGTGCCAGCAGCGGTGGAGGGGAGGACAATCAGCCCCAGCATTTT. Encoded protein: CASSGGGEDNQPQHF.

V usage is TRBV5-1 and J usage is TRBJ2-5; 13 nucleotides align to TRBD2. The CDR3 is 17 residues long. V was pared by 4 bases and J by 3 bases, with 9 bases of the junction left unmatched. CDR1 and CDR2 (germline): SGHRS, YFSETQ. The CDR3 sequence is CASSPGRTSGGEETQYF. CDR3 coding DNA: TGCGCCAGCAGCCCAGGAAGGACTAGCGGGGGCGAAGAGACCCAGTACTTC.

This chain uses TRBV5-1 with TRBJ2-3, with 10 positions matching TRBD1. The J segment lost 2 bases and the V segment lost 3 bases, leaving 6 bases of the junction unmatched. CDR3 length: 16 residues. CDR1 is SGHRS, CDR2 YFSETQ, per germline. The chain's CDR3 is CASSYLGQGDTDTQYF. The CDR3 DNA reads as TGCGCCAGCAGCTACTTAGGACAGGGGGACACAGATACGCAGTATTTT.

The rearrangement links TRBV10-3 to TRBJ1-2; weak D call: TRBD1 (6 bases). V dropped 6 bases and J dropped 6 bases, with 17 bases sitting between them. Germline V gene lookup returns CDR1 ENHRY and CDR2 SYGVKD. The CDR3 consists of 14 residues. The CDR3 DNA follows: TGTGCCATCAGCCAAACGGACAGAAAGAATGGCTACACCTTC. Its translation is CAISQTDRKNGYTF.

The CDR3 nucleotides read TGTGCCACCAGCACTGGAGGACGGCGGAACACTGAAGCTTTCTTT. Its translation is CATSTGGRRNTEAFF. The rearrangement links TRBV15 to TRBJ1-1; the D is unclear. This CDR3 has 15 residues. With 4 bases removed from V and 1 base from J, the gap between germline ends came to 13 bases. Germline V lookup: CDR1 LNHNV, CDR2 YYDKDF (reference sequence).

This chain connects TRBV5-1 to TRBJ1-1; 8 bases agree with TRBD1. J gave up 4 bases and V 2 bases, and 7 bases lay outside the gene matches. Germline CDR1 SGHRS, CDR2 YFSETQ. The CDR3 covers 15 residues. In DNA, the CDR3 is TGCGCCAGCAGCTTTGGCCAGGGGGCCGGCACTGAAGCTTTCTTT. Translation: CASSFGQGAGTEAFF.

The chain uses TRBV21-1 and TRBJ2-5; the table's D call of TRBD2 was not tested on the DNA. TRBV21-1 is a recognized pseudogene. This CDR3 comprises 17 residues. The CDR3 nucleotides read TGTGCCAGCAGCAAAGCCTTCAGTGACGGGATCCAAGAGACCCAGTACTTC. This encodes CASSKAFSDGIQETQYF.